These T cell receptor beta chains were read from a single sample in a study of regulatory T cells in long-lasting Graves disease. TCRdb itself ran the multiplex PCR reads through MiXCR, one entry per CDR3 protein. This repertoire shows fewer than 400,000 distinct CDR3 sequences, less than 25% found once; its top ten account for about 20%. This specimen consisted of peripheral blood mononuclear cells (PBMCs), obtained when the disease was refractory, from a patient treated with antithyroid drugs. These receptors originate from a female donor with Graves disease. Both conserved end residues are part of each CDR3. The D gene is left open where the match is weak. The listing skips clone size in some rows; elsewhere it reads once, few, many or a size class.

len,d_gene,v_gene,abundance,j_gene,CDR3aa,CDR3nt
16,TRBD2,TRBV13,many,TRBJ2-7,CASSPQGGLAGVEQYF,TGTGCCAGCAGCCCCCAGGGAGGACTAGCCGGTGTGGAGCAGTACTTC
16,TRBD2,TRBV6-5,many,TRBJ2-7,CASSYSRLAGVYEQYF,TGTGCCAGCAGTTACTCGCGACTAGCGGGGGTCTACGAGCAGTACTTC
14,.,TRBV5-6,many,TRBJ2-5,CASSSSIRSAAVKF,TGTGCCAGCAGCTCGTCTATTCGGTCCGCGGCGGTAAAATTC
15,TRBD1,TRBV12-3/TRBV12-4,many,TRBJ1-6,CASSPRQGRDSPLHF,TGTGCCAGCAGTCCTCGACAGGGAAGAGATTCACCCCTCCACTTT
12,.,TRBV3-1,many,TRBJ2-7,CASAPEVHEQYF,TGTGCCAGCGCACCTGAGGTCCACGAGCAGTACTTC
15,.,TRBV6-1,many,TRBJ1-2,CATVLEGSPPYGYTF,TGTGCGACCGTACTGGAGGGGAGTCCCCCTTATGGCTACACCTTC
16,TRBD1,TRBV7-9,.,TRBJ1-2,CASSPPPGQGVGGYTF,TGTGCCAGCAGCCCTCCACCCGGACAGGGGGTTGGAGGCTACACCTTC
12,.,TRBV18,.,TRBJ1-1,CASSPRTEEAFF,TGTGCCAGCTCACCGCGGACGGAGGAAGCTTTCTTT
14,TRBD2,TRBV12-3/TRBV12-4,few,TRBJ2-2,CASSWAGATGELFF,TGTGCCAGCAGTTGGGCGGGAGCAACCGGGGAGCTGTTTTTT
17,.,TRBV6-5,.,TRBJ1-1,CASSYWGPTDMNTEAFF,TGTGCCAGCAGTTACTGGGGACCGACAGATATGAACACTGAAGCTTTCTTT
16,.,TRBV11-2,many,TRBJ2-5,CASSHEVWEIQETQYF,TGTGCCAGCAGCCATGAGGTTTGGGAAATCCAAGAGACCCAGTACTTC
14,.,TRBV3-2,few,TRBJ2-7,CASDTVGFTYEQYF,TGTGCCAGCGACACGGTGGGGTTTACCTACGAGCAGTACTTC
15,.,TRBV12-3/TRBV12-4,many,TRBJ2-2,CASSLGGADTGELFF,TGTGCCAGCAGCTTAGGAGGGGCGGACACCGGGGAGCTGTTTTTT
16,.,TRBV6-9,many,TRBJ2-7,CASSYLRAQGTYEQYF,TGTGCCAGCAGTTACCTCCGGGCGCAGGGGACCTACGAGCAGTACTTC
14,TRBD1,TRBV2,many,TRBJ2-2,CASRGTANTGELFF,TGTGCCAGCAGGGGGACAGCGAACACCGGGGAGCTGTTTTTT
16,TRBD1,TRBV6-2/TRBV6-3,few,TRBJ2-2,CASSWGTGGRTGELFF,TGTGCCAGCAGTTGGGGGACAGGGGGACGAACCGGGGAGCTGTTTTTT
16,.,TRBV5-6,.,TRBJ1-6,CASSQIQGSLNSPLHF,TGTGCCAGCAGCCAGATACAGGGATCCCTTAATTCACCCCTCCACTTT
19,TRBD2,TRBV11-2,few,TRBJ2-5,CASSLFPRLAGVAQETQYF,TGTGCCAGCAGCTTATTCCCTCGACTAGCGGGAGTAGCACAAGAGACCCAGTACTTC
15,TRBD2,TRBV19,few,TRBJ2-5,CASSHPLAGEETQYF,TGTGCCAGTAGTCATCCCCTGGCGGGAGAGGAGACCCAGTACTTC
15,.,TRBV11-1,few,TRBJ2-7,CASRRTGASSGEQYF,TGTGCCAGCAGGAGGACGGGAGCCTCCTCCGGCGAGCAGTACTTC
14,TRBD1,TRBV20-1,.,TRBJ2-7,CSASPGTGEVEQYF,TGCAGTGCTAGCCCGGGGACAGGGGAGGTCGAGCAGTACTTC
17,TRBD1,TRBV13,.,TRBJ2-7,CASSLGRTGMRVNEQYF,TGTGCCAGCAGCTTAGGCCGGACAGGGATGAGGGTCAACGAGCAGTACTTC
14,TRBD1,TRBV27,many,TRBJ1-1,CASNPDRAGTEAFF,TGTGCCAGCAACCCGGACAGGGCGGGCACTGAAGCTTTCTTT
15,.,TRBV4-3,.,TRBJ1-6,CASSQVPGVSSPLHF,TGCGCCAGCAGCCAAGTTCCAGGGGTTAGTTCACCCCTCCACTTT
16,.,TRBV28,many,TRBJ2-3,CASSPEGGRWADTQYF,TGTGCCAGCAGTCCCGAGGGAGGAAGGTGGGCAGATACGCAGTATTTT
12,.,TRBV12-5,.,TRBJ2-2,CASVEGSGELFF,TGTGCTAGTGTAGAGGGATCCGGGGAGCTGTTTTTT
13,.,TRBV3-1,many,TRBJ1-1,CASSQGGGSEAFF,TGTGCCAGCAGCCAAGGAGGGGGATCTGAAGCTTTCTTT
14,.,TRBV10-3,many,TRBJ1-4,CAISGEAGDEKLFF,TGTGCCATCAGTGGCGAGGCAGGGGATGAAAAACTGTTTTTT
15,TRBD2,TRBV7-9,.,TRBJ2-7,CASSRTLAGENEQYF,TGTGCCAGCAGCCGAACCCTAGCGGGAGAGAACGAGCAGTACTTC
14,TRBD1,TRBV6-2/TRBV6-3,.,TRBJ2-5,CASRAGGKQETQYF,TGTGCCAGCCGGGCAGGGGGTAAACAAGAGACCCAGTACTTC
14,.,TRBV15,.,TRBJ2-7,CATSREPTAYEQYF,TGTGCCACCAGCAGAGAACCTACCGCCTACGAGCAGTACTTC
16,TRBD1,TRBV19,.,TRBJ1-1,CASSTLVNRGGTEAFF,TGTGCCAGTAGTACTCTCGTCAACAGGGGTGGCACTGAAGCTTTCTTT
14,.,TRBV12-3/TRBV12-4,many,TRBJ2-2,CASSFGGTTGELFF,TGTGCCAGCAGTTTCGGGGGTACCACCGGGGAGCTGTTTTTT
15,.,TRBV20-1,many,TRBJ2-7,CSARGPGLLPYEQYF,TGCAGTGCTAGAGGTCCCGGACTCCTTCCCTACGAGCAGTACTTC
16,.,TRBV6-5,many,TRBJ1-5,CASSYAGQASNQPQHF,TGTGCCAGCAGTTATGCGGGGCAGGCTAGCAATCAGCCCCAGCATTTT
14,TRBD1,TRBV20-1,many,TRBJ1-2,CSAQGTGLNYGYTF,TGCAGTGCACAAGGGACAGGTCTAAACTATGGCTACACCTTC
13,.,TRBV2,many,TRBJ1-6,CASSEAWGSPLHF,TGTGCCAGCAGTGAAGCGTGGGGTTCACCCCTCCACTTT
15,TRBD1,TRBV12-5,many,TRBJ2-7,CASGHDRGEIYEQYF,TGTGCTAGTGGTCACGACAGGGGGGAAATCTACGAGCAGTACTTC
14,.,TRBV18,.,TRBJ2-7,CASSQTQGPYEQYF,TGTGCCAGCTCACAGACACAGGGTCCCTACGAGCAGTACTTC
15,.,TRBV11-2,.,TRBJ2-1,CASSLTGFTYNEQFF,TGTGCCAGCAGCTTAACGGGATTCACCTACAATGAGCAGTTCTTC
17,.,TRBV2,many,TRBJ2-2,CASSAPRALGGTGELFF,TGTGCCAGCAGCGCACCCCGGGCCCTCGGCGGCACCGGGGAGCTGTTTTTT
11,.,TRBV29-1,.,TRBJ1-2,CSVDQGNGYTF,TGCAGCGTTGACCAGGGGAATGGCTACACCTTC
13,TRBD1,TRBV6-2/TRBV6-3,few,TRBJ1-4,CASSSGQGEKLFF,TGTGCCAGCAGTTCCGGACAGGGGGAAAAACTGTTTTTT
13,.,TRBV5-5,many,TRBJ1-2,CASSPEANYGYTF,TGTGCCAGCAGCCCAGAGGCAAACTATGGCTACACCTTC
13,.,TRBV20-1,.,TRBJ1-4,CSVGGSGSEKLFF,TGCAGTGTTGGGGGGAGCGGCAGTGAAAAACTGTTTTTT
14,.,TRBV5-4,.,TRBJ1-1,CASSLGRENTEAFF,TGTGCCAGCAGCTTGGGCAGGGAGAACACTGAAGCTTTCTTT
16,.,TRBV9,few,TRBJ1-2,CASSPSGGFGNYGYTF,TGTGCCAGCAGCCCTTCGGGGGGTTTCGGTAACTATGGCTACACCTTC
13,TRBD2,TRBV29-1,.,TRBJ2-1,CSAGLAAGGEQFF,TGCAGCGCGGGACTAGCCGCAGGCGGTGAGCAGTTCTTC
17,.,TRBV6-1,.,TRBJ2-7,CASSYHRTLNRSYEQYF,TGTGCCAGCAGCTACCACAGGACGCTAAACCGGTCCTACGAGCAGTACTTC
13,TRBD1,TRBV29-1,many,TRBJ2-7,CSVEDRSSYEQYF,TGCAGCGTTGAGGACAGGTCTTCCTACGAGCAGTACTTC
16,.,TRBV20-1,.,TRBJ2-1,CSAPGLPPHPYNEQFF,TGCAGTGCCCCGGGACTTCCCCCCCACCCTTACAATGAGCAGTTCTTC
12,.,TRBV20-1,.,TRBJ2-3,CSAPSSPDTQYF,TGCAGTGCCCCATCATCCCCAGATACGCAGTATTTT